Each of the 17 T cell receptor beta chains below was sequenced from the same sample in a study of graft-versus-host responses after intestinal transplantation. Some clones are missing from TCRdb's copy, which holds only in-frame ones; the method was immunoSEQ multiplex PCR. The repertoire holds around 40,000 clones, with roughly four fifths as singletons. The sequenced sample was PBMCs, obtained 1,000 to 1,300 days after transplant. These receptors originate from a human patient who received an intestinal transplant, so some T cells may come from the graft donor.

The gene calls are TRBV7-3 and TRBJ2-6; tentatively, D is TRBD1 (6 bases). This CDR3 is built from 16 residues. V lost 5 bases and J 0 bases, leaving 11 bases between the germline ends. CDR1 is SGHTA, CDR2 FQGTGA, per germline. Here the CDR3 reads CASSPDRSSGANVLTF. The CDR3 DNA follows: TGTGCCAGCAGCCCAGACAGGTCCTCTGGGGCCAACGTCCTGACTTTC.

The gene calls are TRBV28 and TRBJ2-5; D gene unclear. Germline V gene data show CDR1 as MDHEN and CDR2 as SYDVKM. The V and J ends lost 3 bases and 2 bases respectively, with 10 bases between them. There are 14 residues in the CDR3. CDR3 amino acids: CASSLRRQQETQYF. The CDR3, as DNA: TGTGCCAGCAGTTTGAGAAGACAACAAGAGACCCAGTACTTC. Using reference TRBV28 and TRBJ2-5 for the parts outside the CDR3, the full variable domain is DVKVTQSSRYLVKRTGEKVFLECVQDMDHENMFWYRQDPGLGLRLIYFSYDVKMKEKGDIPEGYSVSREKKERFSLILESASTNQTSMYLCASSLRRQQETQYFGPGTRLLVL.

The chain is built from TRBV5-1 and TRBJ1-1; 9 bases agree with TRBD1. The CDR3 extends over 17 amino acids. CDR1 is SGHRS, CDR2 YFSETQ, per germline. The J segment lost 7 bases and the V segment lost 4 bases, leaving 17 bases of the junction unmatched. Here the CDR3 reads CASSVRDRVALGDEAFF. The CDR3 bases are TGCGCCAGCAGCGTCCGGGACAGGGTGGCCCTAGGGGATGAAGCTTTCTTT.

CDR3 sequence (DNA): TGTGCCAGTAGTCAACGGGACGGTACCTACGAGCAGTACTTC. Translating gives CASSQRDGTYEQYF. V and J are TRBV19 and TRBJ2-7; D may be TRBD1 or TRBD2 (5 bases each). Per germline, CDR1 LNHDA and CDR2 SQIVND (reference sequence). The V end was cut by 5 bases, the J end by 2 bases, with 13 bases between. The CDR3 is 14 residues long.

This sequence joins TRBV28 and TRBJ1-6, with 7 bases identical to TRBD1. CDR1 is MDHEN and CDR2 is SYDVKM in the germline V gene. With V trimmed by 3 bases and J by 8 bases, 16 bases remained unmatched. The CDR3 loop spans 18 amino acids. CDR3 DNA sequence: TGTGCCAGCAGTTTCGGGCAGGGGGGAACTATAGTTGATTCACCCCTCCACTTT. Amino acids: CASSFGQGGTIVDSPLHF.

This clone appeared a few times. The rearrangement links TRBV27 to TRBJ2-1; either TRBD1 or TRBD2 may supply D (5 bases each). Trimming shortened V by 3 bases and J by 1 base, and 7 bases separated the two germline ends. CDR1 is MNHEY and CDR2 is SMNVEV in the germline V gene (reference sequence). The CDR3 totals 14 residues. The CDR3 DNA follows: TGTGCCAGCAGTTTGAGGGGATCCTACAATGAGCAGTTCTTC. This translates into CASSLRGSYNEQFF.

The rearrangement joins TRBV27 to TRBJ2-3; tentatively, D is TRBD1 or TRBD2 (5 bases each). Per the germline V gene, CDR1 is MNHEY and CDR2 is SMNVEV (reference sequence). The length of the CDR3 is 15 residues. Trimming pared 3 bases from V and 5 bases from J, leaving 15 bases between. CDR3 amino acids: CASSLSGRRGDTQYF. The CDR3 DNA is TGTGCCAGCAGTTTGTCGGGACGTCGGGGAGATACGCAGTATTTT.

V and J are TRBV5-6 and TRBJ2-5, with no clear D. CDR3 length: 14 residues. Germline values: CDR1 SGHDT, CDR2 YYEEEE. V was clipped by 0 bases and J by 3 bases, with 9 bases between them. The CDR3 DNA reads as TGTGCCAGCAGCTTGGGGTCGCAGGAAGAGACCCAGTACTTC. As protein: CASSLGSQEETQYF.

This chain uses TRBV28 with TRBJ1-1, with 7 bases identical to TRBD1. The germline V gene encodes CDR1 MDHEN and CDR2 SYDVKM. The ends lost 2 bases at V and 5 bases at J; junction bases unmatched: 5. The CDR3 spans 14 residues. The CDR3 here is CASSLPQGGTEAFF. The CDR3 DNA follows: TGTGCCAGCAGTTTACCGCAGGGGGGGACTGAAGCTTTCTTT. The full variable domain, with the rest looked up from reference TRBV28 and TRBJ1-1, is DVKVTQSSRYLVKRTGEKVFLECVQDMDHENMFWYRQDPGLGLRLIYFSYDVKMKEKGDIPEGYSVSREKKERFSLILESASTNQTSMYLCASSLPQGGTEAFFGQGTRLTVV.

The gene calls are TRBV4-1 and TRBJ1-5; the D is unclear. The germline V and J ends were trimmed by 0 bases and 4 bases, with 13 bases remaining between them. The CDR3 is 16 amino acids. In germline, CDR1 is MGHRA, CDR2 YSYEKL. DNA for the CDR3: TGCGCCAGCAGCCAAGAGATCGGCAGGTTAAATCAGCCCCAGCATTTT. It encodes CASSQEIGRLNQPQHF.

The chain links TRBV5-6 to TRBJ1-6, with 11 bases identical to TRBD1. Trimming cost V 6 bases and J 5 bases; bases outside gene matches: 7. The CDR3 is 16 residues long. From germline, CDR1 is SGHDT and CDR2 YYEEEE. The CDR3: CASTRTGGSHNSPLHF. CDR3 nucleotide sequence: TGTGCCAGCACCCGGACAGGGGGCAGCCATAATTCACCCCTCCACTTT. Combining the CDR3 with reference TRBV5-6 and TRBJ1-6 gives the whole variable domain DAGVTQSPTHLIKTRGQQVTLRCSPKSGHDTVSWYQQALGQGPQFIFQYYEEEERQRGNFPDRFSGHQFPNYSSELNVNALLLGDSALYLCASTRTGGSHNSPLHFGNGTRLTVT.

The rearrangement uses TRBV11-1 and TRBJ1-2; perhaps TRBD1 as D (5 bases). The V end was cut by 5 bases, the J end by 7 bases, with 14 bases between. CDR3 length: 13 amino acids. Germline V gene lookup returns CDR1 SGHAT and CDR2 FQDESV (reference sequence). In nucleotides, the CDR3 is TGTGCCAGCAGCCGCTCGCCTCAGGGTGGCTACACCTTC. Translated, it gives CASSRSPQGGYTF.

The chain joins TRBV7-3 to TRBJ2-3; D is perhaps TRBD2 (5 bases). Germline assignment: CDR1 SGHTA and CDR2 FQGTGA. This CDR3 contains 15 residues. V lost 1 base and J 0 bases, leaving 8 bases between the germline ends. The CDR3 nucleotides are TGTGCCAGCAGCTTAAGAGGGCAGAGCACAGATACGCAGTATTTT. This gives the protein CASSLRGQSTDTQYF.

With respect to this clone: The same CDR3 also results from other DNA sequences found in this sample. V usage is TRBV5-1 and J usage is TRBJ1-4; unclear D gene. Germline CDR1 and CDR2: SGHRS and YFSETQ. Trimming took 0 bases from V and 0 from J, leaving 9 bases between them. This CDR3 region has 16 residues. The DNA of the CDR3 is TGCGCCAGCAGCTTGGGAGAGGGTGCAACTAATGAAAAACTGTTTTTT. Its protein product is CASSLGEGATNEKLFF. Combining the CDR3 with reference TRBV5-1 and TRBJ1-4 gives the whole variable domain KAGVTQTPRYLIKTRGQQVTLSCSPISGHRSVSWYQQTPGQGLQFLFEYFSETQRNKGNFPGRFSGRQFSNSRSEMNVSTLELGDSALYLCASSLGEGATNEKLFFGSGTQLSVL.

This clone was recorded a few times. This chain uses TRBV2 with TRBJ2-7; unclear D gene. V lost 5 bases to trimming and J lost 4 bases, with 3 bases between them. Germline CDR1 and CDR2: SNHLY and FYNNEI. CDR3 length equals 10 residues. The CDR3 nucleotides are TGTGCCAGCAGTTTATACGAGCAGTACTTC. As protein: CASSLYEQYF. The full variable domain, completed using reference TRBV2 and TRBJ2-7, is EPEVTQTPSHQVTQMGQEVILRCVPISNHLYFYWYRQILGQKVEFLVSFYNNEISEKSEIFDDQFSVERPDGSNFTLKIRSTKLEDSAMYFCASSLYEQYFGPGTRLTVT.

The genes are TRBV7-9 and TRBJ1-1, with a possible D match to TRBD1 (5 bases). Trimming removed 2 bases at V and 3 bases at J, with 16 bases between. CDR1 is SEHNR and CDR2 is FQNEAQ in the germline V gene (reference sequence). There are 16 residues in the CDR3. CDR3 residues: CASSLRGDRGDTEAFF. CDR3 in DNA: TGTGCCAGCAGCTTACGGGGCGACCGCGGGGACACTGAAGCTTTCTTT.

The chain couples TRBV10-1 to TRBJ1-2; D unresolved. Looked up from germline, CDR1 is WNHNN and CDR2 is SYGVQD (reference sequence). V shed 2 bases and J shed 0 bases, with 4 bases lying between them. The CDR3 totals 13 residues. Written as DNA, the CDR3 is TGCGCCAGCAGTGAGGGTTCTAACTATGGCTACACCTTC. Its translation: CASSEGSNYGYTF.